The clone carrying this T cell receptor (beta chain) is labeled medium-sized based on frequency. No antigen is known for it. Per the germline V gene, CDR1 is SQVTM and CDR2 is ANQGSEA. The CDR3 sequence is 12 residues long. Libraries of TRB cDNA were made by 5' RACE and carried UMIs. After re-calling the 5' RACE reads, TCRdb lists one entry per CDR3 protein, DNA absent. Here the sample table reports roughly 7,500 distinct CDR3 sequences. The sample originates from a study of CXCR3-negative and CXCR3-positive naive CD8 T cells. Study-wide findings and caveats: CXCR3-positive naive cells carried more hydrophobic TRB CDR3s than CXCR3-negative naive cells did. Memory cells differed in TRBV-TRBJ usage, but naive CXCR3-negative and CXCR3-positive cells had similar usage.

The V and J genes are TRBV29-1 and TRBJ2-7. Sequencing was performed on naive CXCR3- CD8+ T cells from blood. This sample's subset: CD45RO-CCR7+CD27+CD95- naive CD8+ T cells lacking CXCR3 (TNR3-). The sequence derives from a human donor in good health. Some clones in this sample may be carry-over from other donors' samples. CDR3 protein: CSVEEAAYEQYF.